This TCR beta chain was obtained from a study of T cell responses to AZD1222 COVID-19 vaccine. Study-wide results and limits: Clonal diversity was possibly underestimated, and the donors were mostly white British, with more females.

Profiling relied on immunoSEQ multiplex PCR, and the TCRdb table lists in-frame clones only, not all of them. The data contain about 140,000 clones, 88% of them singletons. The germline V gene has CDR1 SGHRS and CDR2 YFSETQ. Trimming removed 0 bases from V and 2 bases from J, with 9 bases in between. The CDR3 spans 15 residues. Note on this clone: Antigen unknown.

This clonotype was sampled from an adult who received the AZD1222 COVID-19 vaccine. V usage is TRBV5-1 and J usage is TRBJ1-5; D is unresolved. This material consisted of peripheral blood, taken 28 days after the second AZD1222 dose. Written as DNA, the CDR3 is TGCGCCAGCAGCTTGGACGGGCAGCGCAATCAGCCCCAGCATTTT. Protein product: CASSLDGQRNQPQHF.